This T cell receptor beta chain stems from a study of blood T cell repertoires in COVID-19. Looking at the study overall: The analysed material was cDNA or gDNA that came from T cells, B-cell-depleted T cells, or PBMCs.

The CDR3 spans 15 residues. In the study's own analysis: Scientists estimated how many nucleated cells there were by amplifying reference gene primers. The assay was immunoSEQ multiplex PCR, and TCRdb's table has in-frame clones only and misses some. D and trimming come from the DNA, and the V and J calls and clone size come from that table. This repertoire shows approximately 47,000 clones, roughly 82% found once; its top ten account for over 2%. This chain links TRBV7-5 with TRBJ1-6. TRBV7-5 is an annotated pseudogene. This clonotype originated in a woman aged 55-70 years with acute or convalescent COVID-19. The sequencing sample was made of peripheral blood. The CDR3 here is CARSLSSLGNSPLHF. CDR3 sequence (DNA): TGTGCCAGAAGCTTAAGTAGTCTCGGTAATTCACCCCTCCACTTT.